These 29 T cell receptor beta chains came from one sample sequenced in a study of blood T cells in healthy people across ages. A sample-barcoded 5' primer and a J-beta primer mix were used in a second PCR of roughly 6 to 11 cycles. TCRdb redid the calling of the 5' RACE reads with MiXCR, one entry per CDR3 protein. The sample carries about 780,000 distinct CDR3 sequences, more than 35% recorded once. Sample: blood. All receptors derive from a man older than 75 in good health.

This clonotype came up many times. CDR3 residues: CASSLVGGSLAGYTF. CDR3 DNA sequence: TGTGCCAGCAGCTTAGTCGGCGGCAGCCTTGCGGGCTACACCTTC. The V call is TRBV7-2, the J call TRBJ1-2; D is undetermined. V shed 1 base and J shed 8 bases, with 17 bases lying between them. Germline V gene lookup returns CDR1 SGHTA and CDR2 FQGNSA. The CDR3 covers 15 residues. The full variable domain, in which reference TRBV7-2 and TRBJ1-2 provide the parts outside the CDR3, is GAGVSQSPSNKVTEKGKDVELRCDPISGHTALYWYRQSLGQGLEFLIYFQGNSAPDKSGLPSDRFSAERTGGSVSTLTIQRTQQEDSAVYLCASSLVGGSLAGYTFGSGTRLTVV.

This chain connects TRBV29-1 to TRBJ1-2; D perhaps matches TRBD1 (5 bases). Germline V gene lookup returns CDR1 SQVTM and CDR2 ANQGSEA. The CDR3 spans 14 residues. The V gene lost 2 bases and the J gene lost 6 bases, with 16 bases spanning the gap. The CDR3 here is CSVEPLQGRDGYTF. The CDR3 DNA follows: TGCAGCGTTGAACCCCTGCAGGGTCGGGATGGCTACACCTTC. The full variable domain, completed using reference TRBV29-1 and TRBJ1-2, is SAVISQKPSRDICQRGTSLTIQCQVDSQVTMMFWYRQQPGQSLTLIATANQGSEATYESGFVIDKFPISRPNLTFSTLTVSNMSPEDSSIYLCSVEPLQGRDGYTFGSGTRLTVV.

This sequence joins TRBV29-1 and TRBJ1-2; D is uncertain. The CDR3 spans 11 residues. Trimming took off 1 base at V and 8 bases at J, with 8 bases between the two ends. Germline lookup yields CDR1 SQVTM and CDR2 ANQGSEA. The CDR3 spells CSVEGGMGYTF. For the CDR3, the DNA is TGCAGCGTTGAAGGTGGGATGGGCTACACCTTC.

The rearrangement links TRBV30 to TRBJ1-6; D uncertain. This CDR3 has 14 residues. Trimming shortened V by 5 bases and J by 7 bases, and 15 bases separated the two germline ends. Germline V CDR1 and CDR2: GTSNPN, SVGIG (reference sequence). CDR3 in amino acids: CAWGEKFVNSPLHF. The CDR3 region has the DNA TGTGCCTGGGGGGAAAAATTCGTAAATTCACCCCTCCACTTT.

There are a few counts of this clonotype. This chain links TRBV12-3 or TRBV12-4 with TRBJ2-1; tentative D call: TRBD2 (6 bases). The CDR3 runs to 16 residues. V was trimmed by 2 bases and J by 2 bases, leaving 13 bases between them. The CDR3 sequence is CASSLFQAGPYNEQFF. For the CDR3, the DNA is TGTGCCAGCAGTTTATTTCAAGCGGGTCCCTACAATGAGCAGTTCTTC.

The chain couples TRBV5-1 to TRBJ2-3; TRBD2 matches at 8 bases. The germline V gene has CDR1 SGHRS and CDR2 YFSETQ. CDR3 size: 15 residues. V dropped 5 bases and J dropped 0; count of bases not matched to a gene: 5. This CDR3 is CASRGGLASTDTQYF. The CDR3 region has the DNA TGCGCCAGCAGGGGCGGACTAGCCAGCACAGATACGCAGTATTTT.

This clonotype was counted at least ten times. The chain links TRBV24-1 to TRBJ1-4; D unclear. CDR1 is KGHDR and CDR2 is SFDVKD in the germline V gene. The V and J ends lost 0 bases and 1 base respectively, with 11 bases between them. The CDR3 extends over 17 amino acids. This CDR3 reads CATSDLDLQQTNEKLFF. In nucleotides, the CDR3 is TGTGCCACCAGTGATTTGGACCTCCAGCAAACTAATGAAAAACTGTTTTTT.

The sample holds a few counts of this clonotype. The CDR3 spells CSAMRPYNEQFF. The CDR3 coding sequence is TGCAGTGCTATGCGACCCTACAATGAGCAGTTCTTC. The chain joins TRBV20-1 to TRBJ2-1; D remains ambiguous. CDR1 is DFQATT and CDR2 is SNEGSKA in the germline V gene (reference sequence). The CDR3 runs to 12 residues. The ends were cut back, 4 bases at V and 2 bases at J, with 6 bases in the middle.

The gene calls are TRBV7-2 and TRBJ2-3, with a tentative D call TRBD1 (5 bases). This CDR3 is built from 15 residues. CDR1 is SGHTA, CDR2 FQGNSA, per germline. V was clipped by 6 bases and J by 0 bases, with 13 bases between them. DNA of the CDR3: TGTGCCAGCAGACAATGGGGCACGAGCACAGATACGCAGTATTTT. Translated, it gives CASRQWGTSTDTQYF.

This clonotype was found a few times. V is TRBV20-1 and J is TRBJ2-7; 11 positions match TRBD1. J lost 3 bases, V lost 7 bases, and 8 bases had no gene match. Germline V gene lookup returns CDR1 DFQATT and CDR2 SNEGSKA (reference sequence). This CDR3 has 14 amino acids. The chain's CDR3 is CSVSPGQGVYEQYF. Written as DNA, the CDR3 is TGCAGTGTTAGTCCGGGACAGGGGGTCTACGAGCAGTACTTC.

V usage is TRBV20-1 and J usage is TRBJ1-5, with 7 bases aligning to TRBD1. The germline V gene encodes CDR1 DFQATT and CDR2 SNEGSKA (reference sequence). The CDR3 is 16 amino acids. Trimming cost V 2 bases and J 4 bases; bases outside gene matches: 11. CDR3 bases: TGCAGTGCTAGATACAGGGGTTCCCCAATAAATCAGCCCCAGCATTTT. It is translated as CSARYRGSPINQPQHF.

The rearrangement links TRBV11-2 to TRBJ1-4, with D perhaps matching TRBD1 (5 bases). Looked up from germline, CDR1 is SGHAT and CDR2 is FQNNGV. Trimming left V 4 bases short and J 2 bases short, with 17 bases between. The CDR3 covers 17 residues. In DNA, the CDR3 is TGTGCCAGCAGCTCCCCTACGGGGGTGGCGACTAATGAAAAACTGTTTTTT. Its translation: CASSSPTGVATNEKLFF.

For this clonotype: One base away lies a much larger clone, so this may be a sequencing read error. The rearrangement links TRBV7-2 to TRBJ2-7; tentatively, D is TRBD2 (5 bases). This CDR3 has 14 amino acids. Per the germline V gene, CDR1 is SGHTA and CDR2 is FQGNSA. The V end was cut by 5 bases, the J end by 7 bases, with 18 bases between. The CDR3 region is CASSRTNEGCEQYF. CDR3 DNA: TGTGCCAGCAGCCGAACCAACGAGGGCTGTGAGCAGTACTTC.

The chain recombines TRBV7-8 with TRBJ2-5, with TRBD1 as a possible D gene (6 bases). The CDR3 contains 14 residues. Per the germline V gene, CDR1 is SGHVS and CDR2 is FQNEAQ. V was pared by 5 bases and J by 5 bases, with 15 bases between. The CDR3 reads CASSPNRAEETQYF. The CDR3 DNA follows: TGTGCCAGCAGCCCCAACAGGGCTGAGGAGACCCAGTACTTC.

This clonotype came up a few times. This sequence joins TRBV24-1 and TRBJ2-1; 14 nucleotides align to TRBD2. CDR1 is KGHDR, CDR2 SFDVKD, per germline. The CDR3 loop spans 18 amino acids. The ends lost 2 bases at V and 4 bases at J; junction bases unmatched: 6. The CDR3 DNA follows: TGTGCCACCAGTGATTCGGGGACTAGCGGGAGATGGTACAATGAGCAGTTCTTC. Encoded protein: CATSDSGTSGRWYNEQFF.

V is TRBV12-3 or TRBV12-4 and J is TRBJ2-5; 12 bases line up with TRBD2. Unmatched junction bases numbered 6, after V lost 3 bases and J lost 1 base. This CDR3 spans 17 amino acids. The CDR3 DNA is TGTGCCAGCAGTTTCCGCGGACTAGCGGGGATCCAAGAGACCCAGTACTTC. This codes for CASSFRGLAGIQETQYF.

Details on this clonotype: This may come from a read error, since a much larger clone is one base off. The chain combines TRBV7-2 with TRBJ2-5; 9 bases map to TRBD2. The CDR3 is 14 residues long. Germline CDR1 SGHTA, CDR2 FQGNSA. Losses at the gene ends were 8 bases for V and 11 bases for J; bases not matched to a gene: 15. CDR3 sequence reads: CASSPSGAYNEQYF. DNA for the CDR3: TGTGCCAGCTCGCCTAGCGGGGCGTACAATGAGCAGTACTTC.

This clonotype was counted a few times. This chain joins TRBV7-9 and TRBJ2-7; no clear D gene. CDR1 and CDR2 from the germline V gene are SEHNR and FQNEAQ (reference sequence). This CDR3 comprises 15 residues. V gave up 5 bases and J gave up 0 bases, with 14 bases separating them. Here the CDR3 reads CASSHTPKGSYEQYF. The CDR3 DNA reads TGTGCCAGCAGCCACACCCCTAAGGGCTCCTACGAGCAGTACTTC.

A note on this clonotype: A much bigger clone sits one base away, suggesting this may be a read error. This sequence joins TRBV2 and TRBJ2-3; D may be TRBD1 (5 bases). CDR1 is SNHLY, CDR2 FYNNEI, per germline. This CDR3 has 15 residues. Deletions cut 6 bases from V and 6 bases from J, with 19 bases between. The CDR3: CASRKTAWTHDTQYF. CDR3 in DNA: TGTGCCAGCAGAAAGACGGCGTGGACACATGATACGCAGTATTTT.

This sequence joins TRBV7-9 and TRBJ1-1, with 7 bases that match TRBD1. The germline V gene has CDR1 SEHNR and CDR2 FQNEAQ (reference sequence). This CDR3 region has 13 residues. V lost 4 bases, J lost 5 bases, and 4 bases stayed unmatched. The CDR3 sequence: CASSSGGWTEAFF. In nucleotides, the CDR3 is TGTGCCAGCAGCTCAGGGGGTTGGACTGAAGCTTTCTTT.

The chain uses TRBV7-2 and TRBJ1-2, with 7 bases identical to TRBD1. V was pared by 1 base and J by 11 bases, with 4 bases of the junction left unmatched. The CDR3 loop spans 12 amino acids. Germline values: CDR1 SGHTA, CDR2 FQGNSA. The CDR3 region has the DNA TGTGCCAGCAGCTTAGTCCAGGGGGGATACACCTTC. Its protein product is CASSLVQGGYTF.

In the case of this clonotype: Just one base apart from a much larger clone, this may be a read error. V is TRBV2 and J is TRBJ2-1; D not resolved. The end of the DNA aligns better with TRBJ2-7, so the J call may be wrong. Per the germline V gene, CDR1 is SNHLY and CDR2 is FYNNEI. This CDR3 contains 15 residues. Written as DNA, the CDR3 is TGTGCCAGCAGGAGCAACCGGATTTCCTACAATGAGCAGTACTTC. Translation gives CASRSNRISYNEQYF.

This chain connects TRBV5-1 to TRBJ2-5; no definite D call. The J call may be in error: the DNA end matches TRBJ2-4 better. There are 15 residues in the CDR3. Germline loops: CDR1 SGHRS, CDR2 YFSETQ. For the CDR3, the DNA is TGCGCCAGCAGCTTAATCGGTGGGAACAAAAACATTCAGTACTTC. Encoded protein: CASSLIGGNKNIQYF.

The J gene is TRBJ2-1, the V gene TRBV2; possible D gene TRBD2, 5 bases. The CDR3 covers 15 residues. Germline loops: CDR1 SNHLY, CDR2 FYNNEI. Trimming stripped 4 bases from V and 0 bases from J, with 10 bases between. CDR3 in DNA: TGTGCCAGCAGTGTAAGGCTAGCCTCCTACAATGAGCAGTTCTTC. Amino acid sequence: CASSVRLASYNEQFF.

Note on this clonotype: It may be a read error: a sequence one base away is much more abundant. In nucleotides, the CDR3 is TGCGCCAGCAGCCCCCACGCGGGAGGGTACAATGAGCAGTACTTC. Translating it yields CASSPHAGGYNEQYF. The chain has TRBV5-1 and TRBJ2-5; 9 nucleotides align to TRBD2. The V and J ends lost 4 bases and 11 bases, in that order; junction bases with no gene match: 15. The CDR3 loop spans 15 amino acids. CDR1 is SGHRS and CDR2 is YFSETQ in the germline V gene.

This clonotype was observed a handful of times. The chain has TRBV2 and TRBJ1-5; no clear D. V was clipped by 6 bases and J by 1 base, with 13 bases between them. This CDR3 comprises 15 residues. The germline V gene encodes CDR1 SNHLY and CDR2 FYNNEI. The CDR3 loop is CASRADIGSNQPQHF. CDR3 in DNA: TGTGCCAGCAGGGCCGACATAGGGAGCAATCAGCCCCAGCATTTT.

This clonotype was seen only a few times. The chain combines TRBV20-1 with TRBJ2-1; the match to TRBD2 covers 13 bases. This CDR3 is built from 14 residues. Germline assignment: CDR1 DFQATT and CDR2 SNEGSKA (reference sequence). V shed 6 bases, J shed 7 bases, and the junction held 6 bases outside the gene matches. This CDR3 reads CSAELAGGRNEQFF. The CDR3 DNA reads TGCAGTGCAGAACTAGCGGGAGGGCGTAATGAGCAGTTCTTC.

V and J are TRBV15 and TRBJ1-6; D is undetermined. CDR1 is LNHNV and CDR2 is YYDKDF in the germline V gene (reference sequence). Trimming stripped 0 bases from V and 9 bases from J, with 12 bases between. The CDR3 is 15 residues long. The CDR3 protein is CATSREKYESSPLHF. CDR3 in DNA: TGTGCCACCAGCAGAGAAAAATACGAGAGTTCACCCCTCCACTTT.

The chain has TRBV4-1 and TRBJ1-5, with D perhaps matching TRBD1 (5 bases). The ends were cut back, 4 bases at V and 0 bases at J, with 10 bases in the middle. This CDR3 comprises 15 residues. CDR1 MGHRA and CDR2 YSYEKL come from the germline V gene. As DNA, the CDR3 is TGCGCCAGCAGCCGGACATTTGATAGCAATCAGCCCCAGCATTTT. Translation gives CASSRTFDSNQPQHF.